The 27 T cell receptor beta chains presented below share a single source sample, sequenced in a study of blood T cell dynamics during melanoma immunotherapy (dated by TCRdb to the early 2020s). Receptor libraries were prepared by the immunoSEQ multiplex PCR assay. TCRdb re-hosts the immuneACCESS table, in-frame sequences only. Its copies lack some clones; in the studies checked, an unresolved V gene accounts for under half of them, and the cause for the rest is not known. A total of about 7,000 clones appear in this sample, about 86% of them only once. The ten largest make up roughly a sixth of the sample. The sample's time point label is to be understood as: pre-treatment baseline. The sequences come from blood, collected from a patient treated with checkpoint blockade. The receptor source for this set is a human donor with melanoma.

This clone was seen only once. The V gene is TRBV6-1, the J gene TRBJ1-1; TRBD1 matches 10 bases. This CDR3 spans 14 amino acids. V was pared by 7 bases and J by 3 bases, with 5 bases of the junction left unmatched. The germline V gene has CDR1 MNHNS and CDR2 SASEGT. CDR3 sequence (DNA): TGTGCCAGCACCGCAGGACAGGGGGACACTGAAGCTTTCTTT. Encoded protein: CASTAGQGDTEAFF.

The chain links TRBV27 to TRBJ2-6; D ambiguous. Trimming shortened V by 4 bases and J by 1 base, and 5 bases separated the two germline ends. Germline lookup yields CDR1 MNHEY and CDR2 SMNVEV (reference sequence). There are 14 residues in the CDR3. CDR3 protein: CASSSLSGANVLTF. The CDR3 nucleotides read TGTGCCAGCAGTTCGCTATCTGGGGCCAACGTCCTGACTTTC.

This rearrangement joins TRBV6-6 to TRBJ1-2; D might be TRBD1 (5 bases). Per germline, CDR1 MNHNY and CDR2 SVGAGI (reference sequence). Trimming cost V 2 bases and J 2 bases, with 12 bases left between them. This CDR3 region has 15 residues. CDR3 nucleotide sequence: TGTGCCAGCAGTTACGGGGCAGGCCCGAACTATGGCTACACCTTC. Amino acid sequence: CASSYGAGPNYGYTF.

The chain links TRBV4-2 to TRBJ1-5; D is undetermined. This CDR3 is built from 12 residues. Trimming removed 5 bases from V and 5 bases from J, with 7 bases in between. The germline CDR1 and CDR2 sequences are LGHNA and YNFKEQ. The CDR3 DNA follows: TGTGCCAGCAGCGAGCTCGATCAGCCCCAGCATTTT. This gives the protein CASSELDQPQHF.

This sequence joins TRBV28 and TRBJ2-7; D is possibly TRBD1 (5 bases). CDR1 is MDHEN and CDR2 is SYDVKM in the germline V gene. Trimming shortened V by 2 bases and J by 3 bases, and 14 bases separated the two germline ends. The CDR3 contains 15 residues. The DNA for the CDR3 is TGTGCCAGCAGTTTAATGGGGAACAGGCACTACGAGCAGTACTTC. Residues: CASSLMGNRHYEQYF.

V usage is TRBV7-8 and J usage is TRBJ1-1; D is unclear. CDR1 is SGHVS, CDR2 FQNEAQ, per germline. Trimming cost V 6 bases and J 3 bases, with 11 bases left between them. The CDR3 sequence is 13 residues long. CDR3 region: CASRLLPDTEAFF. The CDR3 region has the DNA TGTGCCAGCAGGTTGCTTCCGGACACTGAAGCTTTCTTT.

The chain is built from TRBV9 and TRBJ1-4, with TRBD1 matching 10 bases. The CDR3 covers 14 residues. From germline, CDR1 is SGDLS and CDR2 YYNGEE. Germline trimming cut 2 bases from V and 8 bases from J; bases unmatched to any gene: 3. The CDR3 DNA is TGTGCCAGCAGCGTGACAGGGGGCTTAGAAAAACTGTTTTTT. Its protein is CASSVTGGLEKLFF.

This clone was counted a few times. In DNA form, the CDR3 reads TGTGCCAGCAGTTTATCGACAGGGGCCCAGCCCCAGCATTTT. Translated: CASSLSTGAQPQHF. The V gene is TRBV27, the J gene TRBJ1-5, with 8 positions matching TRBD1. The V gene end was trimmed by 0 bases and the J gene end by 7 bases; junction bases not matched to a gene: 2. The CDR3 loop spans 14 amino acids. Looked up from germline, CDR1 is MNHEY and CDR2 is SMNVEV (reference sequence).

The gene calls are TRBV5-1 and TRBJ1-1; TRBD1 is a possible D gene (5 bases). CDR1 and CDR2 (germline): SGHRS, YFSETQ. This CDR3 has 14 residues. The V and J ends lost 1 base and 4 bases respectively, with 11 bases between them. CDR3: CASSLQGEGTEAFF. The CDR3 DNA reads as TGCGCCAGCAGCTTGCAAGGGGAAGGCACTGAAGCTTTCTTT.

The gene calls are TRBV19 and TRBJ2-5; 8 nucleotides align to TRBD1. The CDR3 has 18 residues. Germline lookup yields CDR1 LNHDA and CDR2 SQIVND (reference sequence). J lost 4 bases, V lost 0 bases, and 13 bases had no gene match. CDR3 sequence reads: CASSIDHWGRGHSETQYF. CDR3 bases: TGTGCCAGTAGTATAGATCATTGGGGCAGGGGGCATTCAGAGACCCAGTACTTC.

The gene calls are TRBV5-6 and TRBJ1-2; D is uncertain. Trimming shortened V by 3 bases and J by 5 bases, and 5 bases separated the two germline ends. The CDR3 has 11 amino acids. Germline-derived CDR1 and CDR2 are SGHDT and YYEEEE. DNA for the CDR3: TGTGCCAGCAGCTCACATTATGGCTACACCTTC. Translation: CASSSHYGYTF.

V is TRBV28 and J is TRBJ2-7; D ambiguous. CDR3 length equals 13 residues. Trimming removed 8 bases at V and 3 bases at J, with 14 bases between. Germline values: CDR1 MDHEN, CDR2 SYDVKM. DNA of the CDR3: TGTGCCAGCTGTGGCAGGTGGTTCTACGAGCAGTACTTC. Translated: CASCGRWFYEQYF.

The J gene is TRBJ2-7, the V gene TRBV29-1; D tentatively fits TRBD1 or TRBD2 (5 bases each). V dropped 1 base and J dropped 4 bases, with 11 bases sitting between them. CDR3 length: 13 residues. Germline assignment: CDR1 SQVTM and CDR2 ANQGSEA. Written as DNA, the CDR3 is TGCAGCGTTGAAGGGGACGTGGGGTACGAGCAGTACTTC. Its protein product is CSVEGDVGYEQYF.

This chain links TRBV28 with TRBJ1-3; D gene unclear. CDR1 and CDR2 (germline): MDHEN, SYDVKM. This CDR3 is 14 amino acids long. V was shortened by 5 bases and J by 4 bases, with 12 bases between the two germline ends. The CDR3 spells CASSLTNGGNTIYF. The CDR3 nucleotides read TGTGCCAGCAGTCTCACGAACGGGGGAAACACCATATATTTT.

The V and J genes are TRBV11-2 and TRBJ2-5; D is tentatively TRBD1 or TRBD2 (5 bases each). The germline V gene encodes CDR1 SGHAT and CDR2 FQNNGV. Trimming removed 6 bases at V and 11 bases at J, with 28 bases between. The CDR3 spans 16 residues. CDR3 loop: CASRSWGGRRSPGQYF. The CDR3 DNA reads TGTGCCAGCAGATCCTGGGGCGGGCGAAGATCGCCGGGGCAGTACTTC.

The CDR3 reads CSVGQGAMNTEAFF. The CDR3 coding sequence is TGCAGCGTCGGACAGGGGGCGATGAACACTGAAGCTTTCTTT. The chain uses TRBV29-1 and TRBJ1-1; 11 positions match TRBD1. This CDR3 region has 14 residues. The junction had 3 bases not matched to a gene; V was cut back by 6 bases and J by 0 bases. The germline V gene encodes CDR1 SQVTM and CDR2 ANQGSEA.

This clone is a singleton in its sample. V and J are TRBV6-5 and TRBJ1-1; D not resolved. The CDR3 contains 13 residues. V was pared by 2 bases and J by 4 bases, with 8 bases between. CDR1 is MNHEY, CDR2 SVGAGI, per germline. The CDR3 nucleotides read TGTGCCAGCAGTTACGAGGAGATCACTGAAGCTTTCTTT. It encodes CASSYEEITEAFF.

The genes are TRBV19 and TRBJ1-2; 7 bases are shared with TRBD1. Germline assignment: CDR1 LNHDA and CDR2 SQIVND (reference sequence). V shed 4 bases, J shed 0 bases, and the junction held 5 bases outside the gene matches. The CDR3 has 15 amino acids. The CDR3 is CASSTPGTANYGYTF. CDR3 DNA sequence: TGTGCCAGTAGTACCCCCGGGACAGCTAACTATGGCTACACCTTC.

The chain employs TRBV7-9 and TRBJ2-7; D is unresolved. This CDR3 is built from 13 residues. Germline V gives CDR1 SEHNR, CDR2 FQNEAQ (reference sequence). Trimming left V 3 bases short and J 1 base short, with 7 bases between. This CDR3 reads CASSLTESYEQYF. The CDR3, as DNA: TGTGCCAGCAGCTTGACGGAATCCTACGAGCAGTACTTC. The variable domain in full, with the rest retrieved from reference TRBV7-9 and TRBJ2-7, is DTGVSQNPRHKITKRGQNVTFRCDPISEHNRLYWYRQTLGQGPEFLTYFQNEAQLEKSRLLSDRFSAERPKGSFSTLEIQRTEQGDSAMYLCASSLTESYEQYFGPGTRLTVT.

This clone was observed a single time. The chain is built from TRBV30 and TRBJ2-7; weak D call: TRBD1 (5 bases). The germline V gene has CDR1 GTSNPN and CDR2 SVGIG (reference sequence). CDR3 size: 13 residues. The germline V and J ends were trimmed by 5 bases and 2 bases, with 13 bases remaining between them. DNA of the CDR3: TGTGCCTGGGCTCAGGGTATCACCTACGAGCAGTACTTC. It yields the protein CAWAQGITYEQYF.

The table lists this clone with a count of one. This chain links TRBV19 with TRBJ2-7, with a tentative D call TRBD2 (5 bases). Per the germline V gene, CDR1 is LNHDA and CDR2 is SQIVND (reference sequence). This CDR3 is built from 15 residues. V lost 2 bases and J 2 bases, leaving 13 bases between the germline ends. CDR3 sequence (DNA): TGTGCCAGTAGTATAAAGGCGGACTTTACCTACGAGCAGTACTTC. The encoded protein is CASSIKADFTYEQYF.

J is TRBJ1-1 and V is TRBV6-1, with no clear D. From germline, CDR1 is MNHNS and CDR2 SASEGT. The CDR3 covers 15 residues. Trimming took off 1 base at V and 1 base at J, with 10 bases between the two ends. The CDR3 DNA follows: TGTGCCAGCAGTGAAGGGACGGCAAGGAACACTGAAGCTTTCTTT. Its translation is CASSEGTARNTEAFF.

The CDR3 loop is CAWSVGSSFSGANVLTF. The CDR3 bases are TGTGCCTGGAGTGTGGGTTCGTCCTTCTCTGGGGCCAACGTCCTGACTTTC. The chain employs TRBV30 and TRBJ2-6; D gene ambiguous. This CDR3 has 17 amino acids. CDR1 and CDR2 from the germline V gene are GTSNPN and SVGIG (reference sequence). Trimming removed 0 bases at V and 0 bases at J, with 12 bases between.

The chain joins TRBV28 to TRBJ2-7; D call uncertain. The CDR3 runs to 12 residues. Trimming pared 6 bases from V and 6 bases from J, leaving 12 bases between. The germline V gene has CDR1 MDHEN and CDR2 SYDVKM. The CDR3 reads CASRNPPGEQYF. The DNA for the CDR3 is TGTGCCAGCAGAAATCCTCCTGGCGAGCAGTACTTC.

The J gene is TRBJ1-5, the V gene TRBV28; D call uncertain. Germline values: CDR1 MDHEN, CDR2 SYDVKM. V was pared by 5 bases and J by 5 bases, with 16 bases between. This CDR3 spans 15 amino acids. This CDR3 is CASSLRTLYDQPQHF. CDR3 bases: TGTGCCAGCAGTCTTCGCACCTTGTACGATCAGCCCCAGCATTTT.

The J gene is TRBJ1-1, the V gene TRBV19, with no clear D. In germline, CDR1 is LNHDA, CDR2 SQIVND (reference sequence). The V gene lost 2 bases and the J gene lost 0 bases, with 4 bases spanning the gap. This CDR3 is 13 amino acids long. The CDR3 protein is CASSIFVNTEAFF. CDR3 in DNA: TGTGCCAGTAGTATATTCGTGAACACTGAAGCTTTCTTT.

The DNA for the CDR3 is TGTGCCAGCAGCTTAACCAGTAATAATTCACCCCTCCACTTT. Translated, it gives CASSLTSNNSPLHF. The rearrangement uses TRBV11-2 and TRBJ1-6; D call uncertain. CDR1 and CDR2 from the germline V gene are SGHAT and FQNNGV. The CDR3 covers 14 residues. Trimming removed 2 bases from V and 5 bases from J, with 7 bases in between.